The sequence of this T cell receptor (beta chain) was determined in a study of T cells in Graves' hyperthyroidism and ophthalmopathy. Study background: At initial diagnosis, before any treatment had begun, peripheral blood was obtained.

Disease duration was under 3 months in the ophthalmopathy patients, who also had a Clinical Activity Score of at least 3 and a NOSPECS grade of at least 4. This clonotype was detected many times. Germline V CDR1 and CDR2: ENHRY, SYGVKD. The CDR3 is made up of 13 amino acids. Trimming cost V 6 bases and J 8 bases; bases outside gene matches: 0. The source material, RNA transcripts, was used to amplify TCR beta CDR3 regions. Primed by the HTBI set, a first-round RT-PCR was run on the TCR CDR3. TCRdb independently ran MiXCR on the multiplex PCR reads; one entry per CDR3 protein. The sample holds more than 300,000 distinct CDR3 sequences, less than 20% seen once.

This TCR derives from a young man with Graves' ophthalmopathy. Sequenced input: blood. This chain links TRBV10-3 with TRBJ1-6, with 11 nucleotides matching TRBD1. Here the CDR3 DNA reads TGTGCCATCAGGGGACAGGGGGATTCACCCCTCCACTTT. Encoded protein: CAIRGQGDSPLHF.